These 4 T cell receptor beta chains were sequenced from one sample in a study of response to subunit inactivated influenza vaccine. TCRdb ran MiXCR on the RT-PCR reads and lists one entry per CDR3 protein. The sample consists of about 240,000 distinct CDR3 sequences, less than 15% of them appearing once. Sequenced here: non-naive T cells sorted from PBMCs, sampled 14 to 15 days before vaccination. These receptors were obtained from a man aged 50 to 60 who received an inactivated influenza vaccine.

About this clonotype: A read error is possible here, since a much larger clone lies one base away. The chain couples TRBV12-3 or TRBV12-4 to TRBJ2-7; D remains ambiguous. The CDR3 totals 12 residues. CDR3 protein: CASRSLIGEHYF. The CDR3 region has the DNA TGTGCCAGCAGATCCCTCATAGGCGAGCACTACTTC.

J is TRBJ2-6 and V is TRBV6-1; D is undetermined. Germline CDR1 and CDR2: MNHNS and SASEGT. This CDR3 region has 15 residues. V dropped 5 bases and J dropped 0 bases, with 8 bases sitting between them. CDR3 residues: CASSKDGSGANVLTF. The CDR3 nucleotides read TGTGCCAGCAGTAAGGACGGCTCTGGGGCCAACGTCCTGACTTTC.

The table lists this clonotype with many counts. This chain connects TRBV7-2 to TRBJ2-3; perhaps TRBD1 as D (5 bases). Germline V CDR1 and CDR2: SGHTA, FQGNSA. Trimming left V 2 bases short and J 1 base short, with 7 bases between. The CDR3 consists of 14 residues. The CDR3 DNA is TGTGCCAGCAGCTTATCGACAGGCACAGATACGCAGTATTTT. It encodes CASSLSTGTDTQYF.

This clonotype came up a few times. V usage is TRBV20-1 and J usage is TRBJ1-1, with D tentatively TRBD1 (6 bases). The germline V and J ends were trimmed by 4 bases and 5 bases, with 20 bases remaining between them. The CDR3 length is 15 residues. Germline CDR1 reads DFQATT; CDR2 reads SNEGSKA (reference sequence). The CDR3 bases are TGCAGTGCTACTATACCGGGGGGAAGGGGGACTGAAGCTTTCTTT. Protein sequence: CSATIPGGRGTEAFF.